This T cell receptor beta chain was profiled in a study of CD8 T cells in Susac syndrome. An amount of RNA that ranged from roughly 0.45 to 1 ug was reverse transcribed with random hexamers. Using its own MiXCR run on the immunoSEQ multiplex PCR reads, TCRdb lists one record per CDR3 protein. The sample lists 150,000 to 200,000 distinct CDR3 sequences, around 95% occurring once. The specimen sequenced was CD4+ T cells from PBMCs. The sequence derives from a human donor with Susac syndrome.

The CDR3 DNA follows: TGTGCCAGCCACCTCAGGGACAACACCGGGGAGCTGTTTTTT. Residues: CASHLRDNTGELFF. The rearrangement links TRBV2 to TRBJ2-2; D tentatively reads TRBD1 or TRBD2 (5 bases each). Germline V lookup: CDR1 SNHLY, CDR2 FYNNEI. The CDR3 contains 14 residues. Trimming left V 8 bases short and J 2 bases short, with 12 bases between.